The table lists the clone carrying this TCR beta chain with a count of one. Germline V gene sequence: CDR1 SGHTA, CDR2 FQGTGA. Unmatched junction bases numbered 2, after V lost 5 bases and J lost 3 bases. This CDR3 has 13 amino acids. This record comes from a study of blood T cell repertoires in COVID-19. The table came from immunoSEQ multiplex PCR; TCRdb's copy has only in-frame clones and leaves some out. The sample contains fewer than 200,000 clones, around 80% of which appear only once. Sample: peripheral blood. V and J are TRBV7-3 and TRBJ1-1, with TRBD1 matching 8 bases. The sequence derives from a man in his 60s with acute or convalescent COVID-19. CDR3 amino acids: CASSMDRDTEAFF. The CDR3 bases are TGTGCCAGCAGCATGGACAGGGACACTGAAGCTTTCTTT.